This is a list of T cell receptor beta chains from one sample in a study of cytomegalovirus exposure and HLA in healthy donors. Here immunoSEQ multiplex PCR was the method, and the copy in TCRdb shows in-frame clones only, minus some. The top ten hold around 6% of the sample, which has 110,000 or so clones, about 8.6% seen once. Sequencing was carried out using PBMCs. Source of these receptors: a middle-aged woman in good health and CMV-seropositive. Both conserved end residues are part of each CDR3. The D gene is left open where the match is weak. The size of a clone is reported for some rows only, either as once, few or many, or as a class for expanded clones.

abundance: -; v_gene: TRBV5-1; d_gene: TRBD1; j_gene: TRBJ1-6; CDR3nt: TGCGCCAGCAGCTCGACAGGGAGGCCTAATTCACCCCTCCACTTT; CDR3aa: CASSSTGRPNSPLHF
abundance: -; v_gene: TRBV29-1; d_gene: -; j_gene: TRBJ1-2; CDR3nt: TGCAGCGTGGGGGCCACAGGTGGTTTTAGGGGGAATGGCTACACCTTC; CDR3aa: CSVGATGGFRGNGYTF
abundance: few; v_gene: TRBV27; d_gene: TRBD1; j_gene: TRBJ1-2; CDR3nt: TGTGCCAGCAGTTCCTCCGGGACAGGGAATGGCTACACCTTC; CDR3aa: CASSSSGTGNGYTF
abundance: few; v_gene: TRBV28; d_gene: -; j_gene: TRBJ2-7; CDR3nt: TGTGCCAGCAGCCTTGCCGGGGAGGACGAGCAGTACTTC; CDR3aa: CASSLAGEDEQYF
abundance: -; v_gene: TRBV7-6; d_gene: -; j_gene: TRBJ2-5; CDR3nt: TGTGCCAGCAGCTTAGAAGTCAGGTCCCAAGAGACCCAGTACTTC; CDR3aa: CASSLEVRSQETQYF
abundance: -; v_gene: TRBV11-2; d_gene: -; j_gene: TRBJ2-7; CDR3nt: TGTGCCAGCAGCTCCTCGCTTAGCGGCCCCTACGAGCAGTACTTC; CDR3aa: CASSSSLSGPYEQYF
abundance: few; v_gene: TRBV15; d_gene: TRBD1; j_gene: TRBJ1-2; CDR3nt: TGTGCCACCAGCAGAGATAGGGCCGGGACAGGGGGCCATGGCTACACCTTC; CDR3aa: CATSRDRAGTGGHGYTF
abundance: few; v_gene: TRBV18; d_gene: TRBD1; j_gene: TRBJ1-1; CDR3nt: TGTGCCAGCTCACTCCCAGGGGGCGGAAGCACTGAAGCTTTCTTT; CDR3aa: CASSLPGGGSTEAFF
abundance: -; v_gene: TRBV18; d_gene: -; j_gene: TRBJ1-1; CDR3nt: TGTGCCAGCTCACCCACGGTGAACACTGAAGCTTTCTTT; CDR3aa: CASSPTVNTEAFF
abundance: -; v_gene: TRBV7-9; d_gene: -; j_gene: TRBJ2-2; CDR3nt: TGTGCCAGCAGCTTGGGGACAGGGGAGCTGTTTTTT; CDR3aa: CASSLGTGELFF
abundance: -; v_gene: TRBV5-8; d_gene: -; j_gene: TRBJ1-2; CDR3nt: TGTGCCAGCAGCGGGCGAGGGTGGAGTGGCTATGGCTACACCTTC; CDR3aa: CASSGRGWSGYGYTF
abundance: few; v_gene: TRBV27; d_gene: -; j_gene: TRBJ1-6; CDR3nt: TGTGCCAGCAGCCCCGGCTTAGCTAGCTCCTATAATTCACCCCTCCACTTT; CDR3aa: CASSPGLASSYNSPLHF
abundance: few; v_gene: TRBV6-6; d_gene: TRBD1; j_gene: TRBJ1-1; CDR3nt: TGTGCCAGCAGTGACAGGGGACCTGAAGCTTTCTTT; CDR3aa: CASSDRGPEAFF
abundance: -; v_gene: TRBV9; d_gene: TRBD1; j_gene: TRBJ1-2; CDR3nt: TGTGCCAGCAGCGGGACAGGGAACTATGGCTACACCTTC; CDR3aa: CASSGTGNYGYTF
abundance: few; v_gene: TRBV10-1; d_gene: -; j_gene: TRBJ1-1; CDR3nt: TGCGCCAGCAGTGACAACCAGAGGGTAGCTTTCTTT; CDR3aa: CASSDNQRVAFF